This T cell receptor (beta chain) was captured by sequencing in a study of response to subunit inactivated influenza vaccine. Study-level findings and limits: Seasonal influenza vaccination, on each occasion, was suggested by the authors to recruit few new T cells.

Germline loops: CDR1 SGHRS, CDR2 YFSETQ. The CDR3 is made up of 14 amino acids. V lost 4 bases and J lost 8; bases outside the gene matches: 5. The sample holds a few counts of this clonotype. Its cognate antigen is unknown. TCRdb fed the RT-PCR reads into MiXCR, producing one record per CDR3 protein. The profile shows fewer than 200,000 distinct CDR3 sequences, around 9% of them singletons. The receptor comes from a man aged 45-60 years who received an inactivated influenza vaccine. The V gene is TRBV5-1, the J gene TRBJ2-1, with TRBD1 identical over 11 bases. Sequencing was performed on non-naive T cells sorted from PBMCs, taken on the day of vaccination. The CDR3 reads CASSAGTGGYEQFF. In nucleotides, the CDR3 is TGCGCCAGCAGCGCCGGGACAGGGGGATATGAGCAGTTCTTC.